The 23 T cell receptor beta chains given below trace back to one sample, sequenced in a study of metastatic and nonmetastatic thyroid tumors (dated by TCRdb to the early 2020s). No patient had received any treatment before thyroid surgery. Library preparation employed PCR. Data came from an Illumina HiSeq 4000. TCRdb cleaned the public reads at Q25 with fastp, built clones with MiXCR and kept in-frame beta chains. Here the sample has roughly 20,000 clones; 30% to 40% occur a single time. In total, the top ten clones hold more than 15% of the sample. Material for sequencing was tumor tissue. These receptors all come from a female donor with papillary thyroid cancer or a benign thyroid nodule (not recorded which). Some clones in this sample may be carry-over from other donors' samples.

CDR3 amino acids: CAISPGQGAREQYF. DNA for the CDR3: TGTGCCATCTCGCCGGGACAGGGGGCGCGTGAGCAGTACTTC. The chain uses TRBV18 and TRBJ2-7; TRBD1 matches at 12 bases. CDR3 length equals 14 residues. V lost 10 bases to trimming and J lost 7 bases; unmatched junction nucleotides: 11. Looked up from germline, CDR1 is KGHSH and CDR2 is LQKENI.

This clone has just a few counts. This CDR3 reads CASSTQGANQPQHF. CDR3 nucleotides: TGTGCCAGCAGTACGCAGGGGGCGAATCAGCCCCAGCATTTT. The chain couples TRBV28 to TRBJ1-5; 8 nucleotides line up with TRBD1. Germline CDR1 and CDR2: MDHEN and SYDVKM. CDR3 size: 14 residues. V gave up 5 bases and J gave up 4 bases; unmatched junction bases: 4.

The chain recombines TRBV19 with TRBJ2-7; no clear D. The last part of the DNA fits TRBJ2-1 better; the J call may be wrong. Germline assignment: CDR1 LNHDA and CDR2 SQIVND (reference sequence). This CDR3 has 14 residues. The chain's CDR3 is CASTVGALSNEQFF. DNA for the CDR3: TGTGCCAGTACTGTGGGCGCTTTATCCAATGAGCAGTTCTTC.

This clone is medium-sized. J is TRBJ2-3 and V is TRBV20-1, with 7 bases that match TRBD2. Unmatched junction bases numbered 0, after V lost 6 bases and J lost 6 bases. The CDR3 is 10 amino acids. Germline loops: CDR1 DFQATT, CDR2 SNEGSKA (reference sequence). Here the CDR3 reads CSAGRDTQYF. In DNA form, the CDR3 reads TGCAGTGCCGGGAGGGATACGCAGTATTTT.

By its share, this clone is medium-sized. The J gene is TRBJ2-1, the V gene TRBV9; TRBD2 matches 11 bases. There are 17 residues in the CDR3. Germline trimming cut 3 bases from V and 4 bases from J; bases unmatched to any gene: 9. In germline, CDR1 is SGDLS, CDR2 YYNGEE. CDR3 in amino acids: CASSAKLGLAAYNEQFF. CDR3 nucleotides: TGTGCCAGCAGCGCCAAGTTGGGACTAGCGGCTTACAATGAGCAGTTCTTC.

A word on this clone: The conserved final phenylalanine or tryptophan is absent from the CDR3, which likely points to a read error. The chain carries TRBV7-6 and TRBJ2-2; the D is unclear. Germline CDR1 and CDR2: SGHVS and FNYEAQ. CDR3 length: 14 residues. The CDR3 region has the DNA TGTGCCAGCAGCCCAAGACCCAACACCGGCGAGCTGTTTTCT. Its translation: CASSPRPNTGELFS.

There are a few counts of this clone. This chain connects TRBV6-1 to TRBJ1-5; D gene unclear. With 3 bases removed from V and 8 bases from J, the gap between germline ends came to 14 bases. Germline V gives CDR1 MNHNS, CDR2 SASEGT. The CDR3 has 14 amino acids. CDR3 sequence: CASSEGGKRKPQHF. For the CDR3, the DNA is TGTGCCAGCAGTGAGGGCGGGAAGAGGAAGCCCCAGCATTTT.

The table lists this clone with a count of one. The chain carries TRBV20-1 and TRBJ1-2; D is undetermined. Germline-derived CDR1 and CDR2 are DFQATT and SNEGSKA (reference sequence). V lost 6 bases and J 0 bases, leaving 8 bases between the germline ends. The CDR3 consists of 12 residues. CDR3 protein: CSAPNTNYGYTF. DNA of the CDR3: TGCAGTGCGCCCAACACTAACTATGGCTACACCTTC.

This rearrangement joins TRBV30 to TRBJ2-1, with D unclear. CDR1 and CDR2 from the germline V gene are GTSNPN and SVGIG (reference sequence). V lost 0 bases, J lost 8 bases, and 8 bases lay in between. This CDR3 is built from 12 residues. DNA of the CDR3: TGTGCCTGGAGTGTATCGGCATATGAGCAGTTCTTC. Translated: CAWSVSAYEQFF.

In its sample, this clone is medium-sized. The chain employs TRBV9 and TRBJ1-1; D call uncertain. CDR1 is SGDLS and CDR2 is YYNGEE in the germline V gene. Deletions cut 1 base from V and 4 bases from J, with 11 bases between. The CDR3 loop spans 14 amino acids. The CDR3 protein is CASSVRWEGTEAFF. CDR3 DNA sequence: TGTGCCAGCAGCGTACGGTGGGAGGGCACTGAAGCTTTCTTT.

The chain is built from TRBV5-1 and TRBJ1-2; weak D call: TRBD1 (5 bases). Between the trimmed V and J ends, which lost 0 bases and 8 bases, there was a span of 20 bases. Germline V gene sequence: CDR1 SGHRS, CDR2 YFSETQ. The CDR3 totals 16 residues. The CDR3 loop is CASSLEFGARVLGYTF. As DNA, the CDR3 is TGCGCCAGCAGCTTGGAGTTTGGGGCCAGGGTGTTGGGCTACACCTTC.

The sample holds many counts of this clone. This may be a read error: a much more frequent sequence differs by one nucleotide. The CDR3 does not close with the conserved phenylalanine or tryptophan, likely indicating a read error. This sample also contains other DNA sequences that code for the same CDR3. This sequence joins TRBV3-1 and TRBJ2-7, with TRBD1 matching over 8 bases. The CDR3 totals 13 residues. The V segment lost 1 base and the J segment 6 bases; nucleotides outside the gene matches: 2. The V gene's germline CDR1 is LGHDT and CDR2 YNNKEL (reference sequence). The CDR3: CASSQVQGAEQYL. In DNA form, the CDR3 reads TGTGCCAGCAGCCAAGTGCAGGGGGCCGAGCAGTACCTC.

V is TRBV15 and J is TRBJ1-2; 7 bases fit TRBD1. V lost 1 base, J lost 3 bases, and 11 bases stayed unmatched. Germline V gene sequence: CDR1 LNHNV, CDR2 YYDKDF (reference sequence). The CDR3 length is 17 residues. CDR3 DNA: TGTGCCACCAGCAGAGCGGCACGGGACAGAGGAGACTATGGCTACACCTTC. This encodes CATSRAARDRGDYGYTF.

V and J are TRBV11-2 and TRBJ1-5; no firm D call. Germline V gene data show CDR1 as SGHAT and CDR2 as FQNNGV. V lost 6 bases to trimming and J lost 0 bases, with 9 bases between them. This CDR3 is 14 amino acids long. The CDR3 loop reads CASSRRNSNQPQHF. In DNA form, the CDR3 reads TGTGCCAGCAGTAGGAGGAATAGCAATCAGCCCCAGCATTTT.

The sample holds a few counts of this clone. The chain combines TRBV28 with TRBJ1-6; 9 bases fit TRBD1. Germline V lookup: CDR1 MDHEN, CDR2 SYDVKM. The CDR3 consists of 15 residues. V trimming: 4 bases; J trimming: 8 bases; junction bases outside the gene matches: 6. DNA for the CDR3: TGTGCCAGCAGTTCAAGACAGGGGGTATATTCACCCCTCCACTTT. This encodes CASSSRQGVYSPLHF.

The chain couples TRBV6-1 to TRBJ1-3; D may be TRBD1 (5 bases). Germline V gene sequence: CDR1 MNHNS, CDR2 SASEGT. This CDR3 comprises 15 residues. V was trimmed by 7 bases and J by 2 bases, leaving 15 bases between them. CDR3 protein: CASIPGQSPGNTIYF. CDR3 coding DNA: TGTGCCAGCATTCCCGGACAAAGCCCTGGAAACACCATATATTTT.

By share of the sample, this clone is medium-sized. The V call is TRBV20-1, the J call TRBJ2-3; D unresolved. V lost 4 bases, J lost 0 bases, and 11 bases lay in between. CDR3 length: 14 amino acids. The germline V gene has CDR1 DFQATT and CDR2 SNEGSKA (reference sequence). Written as DNA, the CDR3 is TGCAGTGCTACCGGGCCCTTAAGCACAGATACGCAGTATTTT. This translates into CSATGPLSTDTQYF.

The chain combines TRBV5-1 with TRBJ1-2; a possible D gene is TRBD1 (6 bases). Between the trimmed V and J ends, which lost 3 bases and 2 bases, there was a span of 17 bases. CDR1 is SGHRS, CDR2 YFSETQ, per germline. CDR3 length equals 16 residues. CDR3: CASSSGRGAPNYGYTF. CDR3 DNA: TGCGCCAGCAGCTCGGGCCGGGGGGCCCCCAACTATGGCTACACCTTC. Full variable domain (missing parts from reference TRBV5-1 and TRBJ1-2): KAGVTQTPRYLIKTRGQQVTLSCSPISGHRSVSWYQQTPGQGLQFLFEYFSETQRNKGNFPGRFSGRQFSNSRSEMNVSTLELGDSALYLCASSSGRGAPNYGYTFGSGTRLTVV.

This clone was recorded a few times. The chain has TRBV28 and TRBJ1-6; D might be TRBD1 (5 bases). CDR1 and CDR2 (germline): MDHEN, SYDVKM. CDR3 length equals 14 residues. The V end lost 5 bases, the J end lost 9 bases, and 14 bases lay between the germline ends. In DNA, the CDR3 is TGTGCCAGCAGTCCTGGGACCAAACGTTCACCCCTCCACTTT. This codes for CASSPGTKRSPLHF. The full variable domain, rest sourced from reference TRBV28 and TRBJ1-6, is DVKVTQSSRYLVKRTGEKVFLECVQDMDHENMFWYRQDPGLGLRLIYFSYDVKMKEKGDIPEGYSVSREKKERFSLILESASTNQTSMYLCASSPGTKRSPLHFGNGTRLTVT.

The chain has TRBV9 and TRBJ2-3, with 8 bases matching TRBD2. CDR1 SGDLS and CDR2 YYNGEE come from the germline V gene. The CDR3 runs 16 residues. The trim removed 0 bases at V and 3 bases at J, leaving 6 bases unmatched. CDR3 residues: CASSVGTSGLTDTQYF. In nucleotides, the CDR3 is TGTGCCAGCAGCGTAGGTACTAGCGGCCTAACAGATACGCAGTATTTT.

About this clone: An end of the junction differs from the germline gene, which may be a read error. DNA of the CDR3: TGTCCCAGCAGCTACGAGCGGGGGACAGATACGCAGTATTTT. This gives the protein CPSSYERGTDTQYF. The chain is built from TRBV7-9 and TRBJ2-3; 8 positions agree with TRBD2. The CDR3 contains 14 residues. The germline gives CDR1 SEHNR, CDR2 FQNEAQ (reference sequence). Together with reference TRBV7-9 and TRBJ2-3, the CDR3 gives the full variable domain: DTGVSQNPRHKITKRGQNVTFRCDPISEHNRLYWYRQTLGQGPEFLTYFQNEAQLEKSRLLSDRFSAERPKGSFSTLEIQRTEQGDSAMYLCPSSYERGTDTQYFGPGTRLTVL.

The chain is built from TRBV20-1 and TRBJ2-7; possibly TRBD1 or TRBD2 for D (6 bases each). The CDR3 length is 15 residues. Germline V CDR1 and CDR2: DFQATT, SNEGSKA (reference sequence). Trimming cost V 1 base and J 0 bases, with 13 bases left between them. The CDR3 nucleotides are TGCAGTGCTAGAGGGGGCCCGGGGGCCTCCTACGAGCAGTACTTC. This codes for CSARGGPGASYEQYF.

The chain joins TRBV20-1 to TRBJ2-3; no firm D call. The CDR3 has 13 amino acids. Per germline, CDR1 DFQATT and CDR2 SNEGSKA (reference sequence). V was pared by 6 bases and J by 0 bases, with 10 bases between. CDR3: CSAPIGSTDTQYF. DNA for the CDR3: TGCAGTGCCCCGATAGGTAGCACAGATACGCAGTATTTT.